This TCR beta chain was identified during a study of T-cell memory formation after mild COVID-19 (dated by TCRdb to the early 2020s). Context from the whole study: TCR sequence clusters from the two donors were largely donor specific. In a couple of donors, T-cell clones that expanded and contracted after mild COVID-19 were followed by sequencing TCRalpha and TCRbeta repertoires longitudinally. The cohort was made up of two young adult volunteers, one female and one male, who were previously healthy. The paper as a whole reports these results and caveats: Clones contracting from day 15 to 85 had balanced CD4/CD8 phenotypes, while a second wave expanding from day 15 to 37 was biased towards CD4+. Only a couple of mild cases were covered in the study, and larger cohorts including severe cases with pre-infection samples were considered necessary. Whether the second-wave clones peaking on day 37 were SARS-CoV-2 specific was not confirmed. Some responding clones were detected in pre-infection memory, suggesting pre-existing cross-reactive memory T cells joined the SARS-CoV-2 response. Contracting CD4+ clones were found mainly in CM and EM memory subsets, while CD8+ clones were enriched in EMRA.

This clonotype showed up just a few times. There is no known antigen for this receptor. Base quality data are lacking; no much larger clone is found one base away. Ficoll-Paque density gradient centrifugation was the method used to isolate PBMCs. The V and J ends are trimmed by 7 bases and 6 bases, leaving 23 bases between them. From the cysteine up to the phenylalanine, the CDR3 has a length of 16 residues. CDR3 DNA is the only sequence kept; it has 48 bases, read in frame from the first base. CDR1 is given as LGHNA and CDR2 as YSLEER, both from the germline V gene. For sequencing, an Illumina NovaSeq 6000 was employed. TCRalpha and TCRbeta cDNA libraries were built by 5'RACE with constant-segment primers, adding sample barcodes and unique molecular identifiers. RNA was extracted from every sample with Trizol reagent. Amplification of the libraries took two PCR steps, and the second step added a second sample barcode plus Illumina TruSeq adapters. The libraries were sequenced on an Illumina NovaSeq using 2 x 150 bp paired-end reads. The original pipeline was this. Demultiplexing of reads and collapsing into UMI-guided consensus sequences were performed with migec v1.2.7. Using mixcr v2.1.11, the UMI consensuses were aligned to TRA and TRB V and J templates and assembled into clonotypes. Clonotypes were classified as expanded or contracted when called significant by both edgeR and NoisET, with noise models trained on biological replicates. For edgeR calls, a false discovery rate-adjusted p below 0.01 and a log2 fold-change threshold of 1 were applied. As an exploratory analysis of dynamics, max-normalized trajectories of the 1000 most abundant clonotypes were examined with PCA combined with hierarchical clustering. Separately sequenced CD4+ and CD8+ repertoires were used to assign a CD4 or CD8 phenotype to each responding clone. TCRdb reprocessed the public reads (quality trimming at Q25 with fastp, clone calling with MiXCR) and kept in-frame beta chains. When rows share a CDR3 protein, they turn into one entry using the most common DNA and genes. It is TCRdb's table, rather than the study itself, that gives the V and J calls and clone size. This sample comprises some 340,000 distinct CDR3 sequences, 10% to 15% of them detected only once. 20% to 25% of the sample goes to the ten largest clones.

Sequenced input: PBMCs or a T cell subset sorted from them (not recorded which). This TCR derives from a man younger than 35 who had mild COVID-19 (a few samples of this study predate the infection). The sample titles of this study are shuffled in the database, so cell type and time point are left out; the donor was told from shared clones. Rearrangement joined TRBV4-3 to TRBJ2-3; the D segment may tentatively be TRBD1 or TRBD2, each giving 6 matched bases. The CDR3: CASILQSLGGRDTQYF. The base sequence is TGCGCCAGCATCCTTCAATCCTTGGGGGGCCGGGATACGCAGTATTTT.